One sample yielded the 27 T cell receptor beta chains listed below, sequenced in a study of beta chain features in type 1 diabetes. Isolated RNA was reverse transcribed in full, so expressed TCRB transcripts were sequenced. Profiling relied on immunoSEQ multiplex PCR, and the TCRdb table lists in-frame clones only, not all of them. The data show about 210,000 clones, with roughly a tenth seen just once and over 1% held by the top ten. Sequencing was performed on central memory CD4+ T cells from blood. These receptors were obtained from a man aged 18 to 30 in good health.

This clone was recorded a few times. The chain has TRBV10-3 and TRBJ2-6; D uncertain. The CDR3 has 14 amino acids. Trimming removed 7 bases from V and 1 base from J, with 8 bases in between. Germline V lookup: CDR1 ENHRY, CDR2 SYGVKD. Written as DNA, the CDR3 is TGTGCCATCACCGACGATTCTGGGGCCAACGTCCTGACTTTC. This gives the protein CAITDDSGANVLTF.

The V gene is TRBV29-1, the J gene TRBJ2-1, with 12 bases matching TRBD2. The CDR3 consists of 16 residues. CDR1 and CDR2 from the germline V gene are SQVTM and ANQGSEA. The junction had 9 bases not matched to a gene; V was cut back by 2 bases and J by 7 bases. CDR3 protein: CSVEYPYGTSGNEQFF. The CDR3 DNA follows: TGCAGCGTTGAATACCCTTACGGGACTAGCGGGAATGAGCAGTTCTTC.

This clone came up a few times. This rearrangement joins TRBV7-2 to TRBJ2-7; no clear D. Germline V CDR1 and CDR2: SGHTA, FQGNSA. The V end lost 0 bases, the J end lost 3 bases, and 6 bases lay between the germline ends. The CDR3 is 13 residues long. The CDR3 here is CASSLAVGYEQYF. CDR3 bases: TGTGCCAGCAGCTTAGCGGTGGGCTACGAGCAGTACTTC.

The gene calls are TRBV5-1 and TRBJ2-5, with 10 bases matching TRBD1. The length of the CDR3 is 14 residues. Germline CDR1 SGHRS, CDR2 YFSETQ. J gave up 6 bases and V 7 bases, and 9 bases lay outside the gene matches. The CDR3 DNA follows: TGCGCCAGCTGTCGAGGGACAGGGGAGAAGACCCAGTACTTC. This encodes CASCRGTGEKTQYF.

The chain has TRBV25-1 and TRBJ2-3, with D unclear. V was trimmed by 1 base and J by 5 bases, leaving 19 bases between them. The CDR3 loop spans 17 amino acids. The germline gives CDR1 MGHDK, CDR2 SYGVNS. Here the CDR3 reads CASSEWGDSSPLDTQYF. In nucleotides, the CDR3 is TGTGCCAGCAGTGAATGGGGTGACTCGTCTCCCTTAGATACGCAGTATTTT.

The chain is built from TRBV30 and TRBJ1-1; tentatively, D is TRBD1 (5 bases). Trimming removed 3 bases at V and 9 bases at J, with 23 bases between. CDR3 length: 15 residues. Per germline, CDR1 GTSNPN and CDR2 SVGIG (reference sequence). The CDR3 coding sequence is TGTGCCTGGAGGGAGGAGGGACTAGTGGGCCCCCAAGCTTTCTTT. It translates to CAWREEGLVGPQAFF.

The rearrangement joins TRBV18 to TRBJ1-4, with D possibly being TRBD1 (5 bases). V was clipped by 0 bases and J by 6 bases, with 8 bases between them. CDR1 KGHSH and CDR2 LQKENI come from the germline V gene. CDR3 size: 14 residues. CDR3 in amino acids: CASSPPGGDEKLFF. In DNA, the CDR3 is TGTGCCAGCTCACCACCCGGAGGGGATGAAAAACTGTTTTTT.

Only a few counts were recorded for this clone. The V call is TRBV2, the J call TRBJ2-1, with 9 bases aligning to TRBD1. The ends lost 6 bases at V and 3 bases at J; junction bases unmatched: 15. Germline values: CDR1 SNHLY, CDR2 FYNNEI. CDR3 length: 18 residues. Here the CDR3 DNA reads TGTGCCAGCAGCCCCGGGACAGGGCTCGCCTTTTTCTACAATGAGCAGTTCTTC. Protein: CASSPGTGLAFFYNEQFF.

In its sample, this clone was seen a few times. The rearrangement links TRBV6-5 to TRBJ1-2; D not certain. The CDR3 has 13 amino acids. The V gene lost 9 bases and the J gene lost 1 base, with 12 bases spanning the gap. CDR1 and CDR2 from the germline V gene are MNHEY and SVGAGI. CDR3 protein: CASCSLNNYGYTF. As DNA, the CDR3 is TGTGCCAGTTGTTCCTTAAATAACTATGGCTACACCTTC.

The chain recombines TRBV7-2 with TRBJ2-7; D ambiguous. Germline V CDR1 and CDR2: SGHTA, FQGNSA. The CDR3 is 13 residues long. Trimming took 1 base from V and 3 from J, leaving 7 bases between them. The chain's CDR3 is CASSLEGGYEQYF. DNA of the CDR3: TGTGCCAGCAGCTTAGAGGGCGGCTACGAGCAGTACTTC.

This CDR3 reads CAWSRRVDYGYTF. CDR3 coding DNA: TGTGCCTGGAGCAGAAGGGTAGACTATGGCTACACCTTC. The chain uses TRBV30 and TRBJ1-2; D remains unclear. The CDR3 totals 13 residues. Trimming took off 3 bases at V and 3 bases at J, with 11 bases between the two ends. Looked up from germline, CDR1 is GTSNPN and CDR2 is SVGIG (reference sequence).

The V and J genes are TRBV15 and TRBJ2-7; TRBD1 matches 7 bases. The CDR3 loop spans 15 amino acids. V trimming: 2 bases; J trimming: 6 bases; junction bases outside the gene matches: 10. The germline CDR1 and CDR2 sequences are LNHNV and YYDKDF (reference sequence). The CDR3 DNA sequence: TGTGCCACCAGCAGATACTTAGGGACAGTAAGCGAGCAGTACTTC. Its translation is CATSRYLGTVSEQYF.

This clone was seen a few times. The chain couples TRBV6-5 to TRBJ2-3, with D possibly being TRBD2 (6 bases). Germline assignment: CDR1 MNHEY and CDR2 SVGAGI. The CDR3 runs 16 residues. Trimming shortened V by 0 bases and J by 6 bases, and 16 bases separated the two germline ends. The CDR3 is CASSYSRAGRGDTQYF. CDR3 sequence (DNA): TGTGCCAGCAGTTACTCGCGGGCAGGGCGGGGTGATACGCAGTATTTT.

A few counts support this clone. The chain recombines TRBV9 with TRBJ2-7; tentatively, D is TRBD2 (6 bases). The CDR3 sequence is 15 residues long. Per the germline V gene, CDR1 is SGDLS and CDR2 is YYNGEE. With 4 bases removed from V and 7 bases from J, the gap between germline ends came to 21 bases. The CDR3 spells CASSFQAERVEEQYF. The CDR3 DNA reads as TGTGCCAGCAGCTTCCAAGCGGAGCGGGTAGAGGAGCAGTACTTC.

This clone came up a few times. This chain connects TRBV18 to TRBJ1-1; D not resolved. The V and J ends lost 2 bases and 5 bases respectively, with 6 bases between them. Germline values: CDR1 KGHSH, CDR2 LQKENI. The CDR3 totals 12 residues. In DNA form, the CDR3 reads TGTGCCAGCTCACCAGCGGAGACTGAAGCTTTCTTT. Its protein product is CASSPAETEAFF.

The chain combines TRBV14 with TRBJ2-2; either TRBD1 or TRBD2 may fit D (5 bases each). CDR1 and CDR2 from the germline V gene are SGHDN and FVKESK. This CDR3 region has 16 residues. The ends were cut back, 4 bases at V and 1 base at J, with 13 bases in the middle. CDR3 nucleotides: TGTGCCAGCAGCCCGTACGGGACGGTGAACACCGGGGAGCTGTTTTTT. Protein sequence: CASSPYGTVNTGELFF.

For the CDR3, the DNA is TGTGCCAGCAGCCCCACCTCTGGGGCCAACGTCCTGACTTTC. Translated, it gives CASSPTSGANVLTF. This chain connects TRBV7-9 to TRBJ2-6; D not certain. This CDR3 is built from 14 residues. Between the trimmed V and J ends, which lost 5 bases and 0 bases, there was a span of 5 bases. Germline-derived CDR1 and CDR2 are SEHNR and FQNEAQ (reference sequence). Together with reference TRBV7-9 and TRBJ2-6, the CDR3 gives the full variable domain: DTGVSQNPRHKITKRGQNVTFRCDPISEHNRLYWYRQTLGQGPEFLTYFQNEAQLEKSRLLSDRFSAERPKGSFSTLEIQRTEQGDSAMYLCASSPTSGANVLTFGAGSRLTVL.

V gene TRBV6-5 combines with J gene TRBJ2-7; weak D call: TRBD1 (5 bases). V lost 5 bases, J lost 6 bases, and 17 bases lay in between. Germline V CDR1 and CDR2: MNHEY, SVGAGI. The CDR3 spans 14 residues. CDR3 DNA sequence: TGTGCCAGCAGTGAACCAGTCAGGGCTCGCGAGCAGTACTTC. Translated: CASSEPVRAREQYF.

The rearrangement uses TRBV13 and TRBJ2-5; tentative D call: TRBD1 (6 bases). CDR3 length equals 14 residues. Germline V lookup: CDR1 PRHDT, CDR2 FYEKMQ (reference sequence). V lost 5 bases and J 5 bases, leaving 15 bases between the germline ends. As DNA, the CDR3 is TGTGCCAGCAGCACAACAGGGATGGGGGAGACCCAGTACTTC. Translation gives CASSTTGMGETQYF.

This clone was seen more than once but under ten times. This chain uses TRBV29-1 with TRBJ2-1; D may match TRBD1 or TRBD2 (5 bases each). Between the trimmed V and J ends, which lost 3 bases and 0 bases, there was a span of 12 bases. Germline V gene lookup returns CDR1 SQVTM and CDR2 ANQGSEA. This CDR3 is built from 15 residues. The CDR3 sequence: CSVESGTRSYNEQFF. In DNA form, the CDR3 reads TGCAGCGTTGAGTCGGGGACGCGCTCCTACAATGAGCAGTTCTTC.

There are a few counts of this clone. The gene calls are TRBV29-1 and TRBJ2-4; 7 nucleotides agree with TRBD1. V lost 7 bases and J lost 6; bases outside the gene matches: 9. CDR1 is SQVTM and CDR2 is ANQGSEA in the germline V gene. This CDR3 comprises 13 residues. As DNA, the CDR3 is TGCAGCGGTGCAGTACAGGGGCCAAACATTCAGTACTTC. This sequence encodes CSGAVQGPNIQYF.

This chain links TRBV2 with TRBJ1-4; perhaps TRBD1 as D (6 bases). Germline CDR1 and CDR2: SNHLY and FYNNEI. The germline V and J ends were trimmed by 11 bases and 7 bases, with 14 bases remaining between them. The CDR3 consists of 12 residues. As DNA, the CDR3 is TGTGCCGGTAGGACAGCAGGTGAAAAACTGTTTTTT. Protein sequence: CAGRTAGEKLFF.

V is TRBV9 and J is TRBJ2-7, with 7 positions matching TRBD1. Germline V gives CDR1 SGDLS, CDR2 YYNGEE. Trimming at V came to 0 bases and at J to 1 base, leaving 4 bases not matched to a gene. The CDR3 is 15 amino acids. The CDR3: CASSVGGQMSYEQYF. The CDR3 DNA reads TGTGCCAGCAGCGTAGGGGGACAGATGTCCTACGAGCAGTACTTC.

In its sample, this clone was seen a few times. V gene TRBV7-6 combines with J gene TRBJ2-1; D is unresolved. The V end lost 5 bases, the J end lost 10 bases, and 9 bases lay between the germline ends. CDR3 length: 11 residues. Germline V gene lookup returns CDR1 SGHVS and CDR2 FNYEAQ. The CDR3 reads CASSVGEEQFF. The DNA for the CDR3 is TGTGCCAGCAGCGTCGGAGAGGAGCAGTTCTTC. Full variable domain (remainder filled in from reference TRBV7-6 and TRBJ2-1): GAGVSQSPRYKVTKRGQDVALRCDPISGHVSLYWYRQALGQGPEFLTYFNYEAQQDKSGLPNDRFSAERPEGSISTLTIQRTEQRDSAMYRCASSVGEEQFFGPGTRLTVL.

This clone was observed a handful of times. V gene TRBV7-2 combines with J gene TRBJ2-1; no clear D. Trimming removed 2 bases from V and 4 bases from J, with 9 bases in between. This CDR3 has 14 residues. Germline V gene sequence: CDR1 SGHTA, CDR2 FQGNSA. The CDR3 region has the DNA TGTGCCAGCAGCTTATCAGGTCCATACAATGAGCAGTTCTTC. Translation gives CASSLSGPYNEQFF. The whole variable domain, filled in from reference TRBV7-2 and TRBJ2-1, reads GAGVSQSPSNKVTEKGKDVELRCDPISGHTALYWYRQSLGQGLEFLIYFQGNSAPDKSGLPSDRFSAERTGGSVSTLTIQRTQQEDSAVYLCASSLSGPYNEQFFGPGTRLTVL.

Only a few counts were recorded for this clone. The chain has TRBV29-1 and TRBJ1-4; D is uncertain. Trimming shortened V by 2 bases and J by 5 bases, and 9 bases separated the two germline ends. The germline CDR1 and CDR2 sequences are SQVTM and ANQGSEA. The CDR3 is 13 amino acids. The CDR3 protein is CSVEISANEKLFF. CDR3 nucleotide sequence: TGCAGCGTTGAAATTTCGGCGAATGAAAAACTGTTTTTT. The full variable domain, rest sourced from reference TRBV29-1 and TRBJ1-4, is SAVISQKPSRDICQRGTSLTIQCQVDSQVTMMFWYRQQPGQSLTLIATANQGSEATYESGFVIDKFPISRPNLTFSTLTVSNMSPEDSSIYLCSVEISANEKLFFGSGTQLSVL.

This clone was detected only a few times. The rearrangement links TRBV10-3 to TRBJ1-5; 8 bases align to TRBD1. The CDR3 spans 13 residues. Trimming at V came to 6 bases and at J to 7 bases, leaving 5 bases not matched to a gene. CDR1 is ENHRY, CDR2 SYGVKD, per germline. Here the CDR3 DNA reads TGTGCCATCAGGGACAGGGACGGACAGCCCCAGCATTTT. Protein product: CAIRDRDGQPQHF.